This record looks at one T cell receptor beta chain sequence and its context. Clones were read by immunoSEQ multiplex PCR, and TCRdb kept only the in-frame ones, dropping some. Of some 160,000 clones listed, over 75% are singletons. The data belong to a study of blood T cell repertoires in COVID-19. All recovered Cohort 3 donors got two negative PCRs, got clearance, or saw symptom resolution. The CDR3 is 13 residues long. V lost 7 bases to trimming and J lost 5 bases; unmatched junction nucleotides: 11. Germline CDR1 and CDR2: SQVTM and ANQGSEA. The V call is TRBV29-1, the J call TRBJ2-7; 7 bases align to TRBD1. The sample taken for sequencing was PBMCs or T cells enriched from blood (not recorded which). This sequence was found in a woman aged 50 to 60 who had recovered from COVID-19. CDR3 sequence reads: CSANDRVVDEQYF. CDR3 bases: TGCAGCGCCAACGACAGGGTGGTGGACGAGCAGTACTTC.